This T cell receptor beta chain was observed in a study of blood T cell repertoires in COVID-19. Study in general: Sites in the United States, Italy and Spain provided acute and convalescent COVID-19 samples.

Per the original data handling: It was from reference gene primer amplification that nucleated cell counts were estimated. Assay used: immunoSEQ multiplex PCR; TCRdb lists only in-frame clones, some missing. That table supplies the V and J calls and clone size; D and trimming were determined from the DNA. The sample records tens of thousands of clones, 75% to 90% being singletons. The junction had 14 bases not matched to a gene; V was cut back by 4 bases and J by 4 bases. This CDR3 has 17 amino acids. Per germline, CDR1 KGHSH and CDR2 LQKENI. Material for sequencing was peripheral blood. The sequence was collected from a man between 50 and 59 years old with active COVID-19. The chain links TRBV18 to TRBJ1-1, with 8 bases fitting TRBD1. CDR3 nucleotides: TGTGCCAGCTCACAACGGACAGGGTTAGTAATGGGCACTGAAGCTTTCTTT. Amino acid sequence: CASSQRTGLVMGTEAFF.